The subject of this entry is one T cell receptor beta chain. J lost 6 bases, V lost 4 bases, and 7 bases had no gene match. The germline V gene has CDR1 SGHNT and CDR2 YYREEE (reference sequence). The CDR3 spans 14 residues. This entry belongs to a study of technical replicates of blood from a handful of donors. Data came from immunoSEQ multiplex PCR; TCRdb stores just in-frame clones and leaves some out. Of more than 65,000 clones in the sample, around 97% were seen once. The clonotype originates from a human donor in good health. Sequencing was carried out using T cells isolated from PBMCs. This chain joins TRBV5-4 and TRBJ2-1; TRBD1 aligns across 7 bases. The DNA for the CDR3 is TGTGCCAGCAGCCCCGGGACAGTTACCAATGAGCAGTTCTTC. Translating it yields CASSPGTVTNEQFF.